Shown below are 7 T cell receptor beta chains from a single sample sequenced in a study of blood T cell repertoires in COVID-19. Assay: immunoSEQ multiplex PCR; the TCRdb copy retains only in-frame clones and omits some. The profile shows tens of thousands of clones, roughly 90% of them singletons. The sequencing sample was made of peripheral blood. Receptors originate from a human donor in a cohort sampled during active COVID-19.

This clone appeared a single time. This chain uses TRBV29-1 with TRBJ2-7; the match to TRBD1 covers 8 bases. Trimming removed 6 bases from V and 3 bases from J; junction bases left unmatched: 7. Germline V CDR1 and CDR2: SQVTM, ANQGSEA. This CDR3 contains 13 residues. The CDR3 DNA reads TGCAGCGTCCGGGACAGGAGGAACTACGAGCAGTACTTC. Amino acids: CSVRDRRNYEQYF.

The CDR3 reads CASQTGDAYNSPLHF. In nucleotides, the CDR3 is TGTGCCAGCCAGACAGGAGACGCATATAATTCACCCCTCCACTTT. The V call is TRBV6-5, the J call TRBJ1-6, with D maybe TRBD1 (6 bases). This CDR3 has 15 amino acids. Per the germline V gene, CDR1 is MNHEY and CDR2 is SVGAGI. The V end was cut by 8 bases, the J end by 4 bases, with 15 bases between.

V usage is TRBV12-2 and J usage is TRBJ2-7; the D call TRBD1 from the table was never checked on the DNA. TRBV12-2 is classified as a pseudogene. The CDR3 totals 21 residues. CDR3: CASRFRDRDCPPNPKPNEQYF. CDR3 coding DNA: TGTGCAAGTCGCTTCCGGGACAGGGATTGCCCCCCCAACCCCAAACCCAACGAGCAGTACTTC.

The rearrangement joins TRBV9 to TRBJ2-3; possible D gene TRBD2, 7 bases. CDR3 length: 17 residues. V lost 4 bases, J lost 0 bases, and 18 bases lay in between. Germline assignment: CDR1 SGDLS and CDR2 YYNGEE. This CDR3 reads CASSPTDGGLSTDTQYF. The CDR3 DNA reads as TGTGCCAGCAGCCCTACGGACGGGGGGCTGAGCACAGATACGCAGTATTTT.

The gene calls are TRBV12-3 or TRBV12-4 and TRBJ2-7; no clear D gene. The CDR3 has 13 residues. Trimming took 7 bases from V and 2 from J, leaving 12 bases between them. CDR3: CASMWAGTYEQYF. The CDR3 nucleotides read TGTGCCAGCATGTGGGCAGGAACCTACGAGCAGTACTTC.

V and J are TRBV28 and TRBJ1-1; no clear D. The germline V gene has CDR1 MDHEN and CDR2 SYDVKM. V was clipped by 5 bases and J by 0 bases, with 13 bases between them. The CDR3 is made up of 15 amino acids. The CDR3 bases are TGTGCCAGCAGTCCTCTTTTGTACATGAACACTGAAGCTTTCTTT. Amino acid sequence: CASSPLLYMNTEAFF.

This clone was seen a single time. The chain carries TRBV6-2 or TRBV6-3 and TRBJ1-1, with D unresolved. V was trimmed by 5 bases and J by 3 bases, leaving 16 bases between them. Germline V gives CDR1 MNHEY, CDR2 SVGEGT. The CDR3 has 15 residues. CDR3 DNA: TGTGCCAGCAGTCTTCTTGGCAGTCCTGACACTGAAGCTTTCTTT. Protein sequence: CASSLLGSPDTEAFF.